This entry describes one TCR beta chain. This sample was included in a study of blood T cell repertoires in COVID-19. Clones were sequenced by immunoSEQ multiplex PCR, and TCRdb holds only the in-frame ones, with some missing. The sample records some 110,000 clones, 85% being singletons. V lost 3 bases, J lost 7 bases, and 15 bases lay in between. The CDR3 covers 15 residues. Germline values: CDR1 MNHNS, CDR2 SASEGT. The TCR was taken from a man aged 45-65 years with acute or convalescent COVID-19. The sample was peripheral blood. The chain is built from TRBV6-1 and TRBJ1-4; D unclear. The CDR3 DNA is TGTGCCAGCAGTGATGCCCCACTATCGGGTGAAAAACTGTTTTTT. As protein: CASSDAPLSGEKLFF.